The subject of this entry is one T cell receptor beta chain. What it binds is not known. This CDR3 contains 14 residues. Per the germline V gene, CDR1 is MNHEY and CDR2 is SVGAGI. Deletions cut 6 bases from V and 1 base from J, with 12 bases between. These data come from a study of cytomegalovirus exposure and HLA in healthy donors. 60 Vbeta and 13 Jbeta primers were used in PCR. Here immunoSEQ multiplex PCR was the method, and the copy in TCRdb shows in-frame clones only, minus some. The repertoire holds 110,000 or so clones, with approximately 72% as singletons. Points from the study as a whole: The productive fraction for most TCR beta V segments was about 87% or about 30% in an earlier analysis. The authors confirmed in vitro that three CMV-associated chains were specific for CMV antigens. Later analysis identified 16,951 TCR beta sequences associated with HLA alleles, using a false discovery rate threshold of 0.05.

The sequenced sample was PBMCs. The chain combines TRBV6-5 with TRBJ2-5, with TRBD2 as a possible D gene (7 bases). This clonotype originated in a man younger than 45 in good health and CMV-seronegative. The chain's CDR3 is CASRWAGAQETQYF. CDR3 coding DNA: TGTGCCAGCAGGTGGGCGGGGGCCCAAGAGACCCAGTACTTC.